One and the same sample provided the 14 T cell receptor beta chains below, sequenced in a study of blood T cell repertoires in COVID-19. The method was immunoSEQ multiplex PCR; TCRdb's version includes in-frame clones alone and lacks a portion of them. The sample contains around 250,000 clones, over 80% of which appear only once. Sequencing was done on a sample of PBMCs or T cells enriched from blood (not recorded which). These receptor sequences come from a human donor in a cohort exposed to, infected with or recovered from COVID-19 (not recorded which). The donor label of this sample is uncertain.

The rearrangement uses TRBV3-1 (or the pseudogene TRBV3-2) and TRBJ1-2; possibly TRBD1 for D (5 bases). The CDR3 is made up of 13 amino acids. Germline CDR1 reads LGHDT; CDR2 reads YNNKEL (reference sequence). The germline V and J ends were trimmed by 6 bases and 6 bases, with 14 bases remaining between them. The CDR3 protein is CASRSTGLDGYTF. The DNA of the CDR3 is TGTGCCAGCAGAAGCACAGGCTTGGATGGCTACACCTTC.

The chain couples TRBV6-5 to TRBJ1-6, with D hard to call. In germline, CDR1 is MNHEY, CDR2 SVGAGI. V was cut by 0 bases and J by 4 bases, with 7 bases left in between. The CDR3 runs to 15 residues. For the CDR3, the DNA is TGTGCCAGCAGTTACTCGACTCTGTATAATTCACCCCTCCACTTT. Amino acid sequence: CASSYSTLYNSPLHF.

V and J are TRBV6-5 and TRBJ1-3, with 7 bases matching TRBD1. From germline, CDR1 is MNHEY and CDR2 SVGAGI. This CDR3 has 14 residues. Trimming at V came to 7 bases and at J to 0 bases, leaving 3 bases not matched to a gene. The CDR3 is CASTRDSSGNTIYF. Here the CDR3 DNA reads TGTGCCAGCACCCGGGACAGCTCTGGAAACACCATATATTTT.

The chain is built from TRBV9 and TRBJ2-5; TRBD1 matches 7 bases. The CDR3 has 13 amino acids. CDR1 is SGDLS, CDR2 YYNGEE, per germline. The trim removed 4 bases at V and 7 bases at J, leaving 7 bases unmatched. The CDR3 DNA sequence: TGTGCCAGCAGCCACAGACAGGGTCTGACCCAGTACTTC. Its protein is CASSHRQGLTQYF.

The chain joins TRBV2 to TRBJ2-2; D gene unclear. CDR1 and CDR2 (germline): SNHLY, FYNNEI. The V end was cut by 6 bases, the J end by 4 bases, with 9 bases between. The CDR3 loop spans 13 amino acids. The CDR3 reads CASRVETTGELFF. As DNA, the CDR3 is TGTGCCAGCAGAGTGGAGACCACCGGGGAGCTGTTTTTT.

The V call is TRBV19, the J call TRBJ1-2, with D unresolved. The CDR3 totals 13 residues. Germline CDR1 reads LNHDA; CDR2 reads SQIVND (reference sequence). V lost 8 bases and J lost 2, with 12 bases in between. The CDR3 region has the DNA TGTGCCAGTGCGGGGATCTTAAACTATGGCTACACCTTC. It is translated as CASAGILNYGYTF.

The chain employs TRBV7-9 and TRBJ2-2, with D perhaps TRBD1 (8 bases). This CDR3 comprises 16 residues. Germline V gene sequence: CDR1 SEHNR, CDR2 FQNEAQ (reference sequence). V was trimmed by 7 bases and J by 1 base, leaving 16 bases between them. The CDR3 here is CASTMGGTGNTGELFF. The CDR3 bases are TGTGCCAGCACTATGGGGGGGACAGGGAACACCGGGGAGCTGTTTTTT.

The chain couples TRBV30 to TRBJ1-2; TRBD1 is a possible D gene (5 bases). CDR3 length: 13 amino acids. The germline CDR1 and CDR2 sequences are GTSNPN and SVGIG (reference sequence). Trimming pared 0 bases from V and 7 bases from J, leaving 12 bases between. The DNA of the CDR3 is TGTGCCTGGAGTGTCGGCGCCGGGGGTGGCTACACCTTC. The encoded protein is CAWSVGAGGGYTF. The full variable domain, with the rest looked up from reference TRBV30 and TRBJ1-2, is SQTIHQWPATLVQPVGSPLSLECTVEGTSNPNLYWYRQAAGRGLQLLFYSVGIGQISSEVPQNLSASRPQDRQFILSSKKLLLSDSGFYLCAWSVGAGGGYTFGSGTRLTVV.

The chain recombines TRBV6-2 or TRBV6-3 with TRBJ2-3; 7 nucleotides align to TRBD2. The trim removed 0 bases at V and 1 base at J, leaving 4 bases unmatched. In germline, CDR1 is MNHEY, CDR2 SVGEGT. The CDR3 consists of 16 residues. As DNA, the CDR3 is TGTGCCAGCAGTTACTCTCCCAGCGGGGGCACAGATACGCAGTATTTT. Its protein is CASSYSPSGGTDTQYF.

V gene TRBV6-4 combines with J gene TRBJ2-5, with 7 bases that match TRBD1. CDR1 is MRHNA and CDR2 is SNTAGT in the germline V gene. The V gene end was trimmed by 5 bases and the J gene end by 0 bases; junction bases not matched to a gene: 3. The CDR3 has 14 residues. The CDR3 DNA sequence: TGTGCCAGCAGTCAGACAGGGAACCAAGAGACCCAGTACTTC. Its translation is CASSQTGNQETQYF.

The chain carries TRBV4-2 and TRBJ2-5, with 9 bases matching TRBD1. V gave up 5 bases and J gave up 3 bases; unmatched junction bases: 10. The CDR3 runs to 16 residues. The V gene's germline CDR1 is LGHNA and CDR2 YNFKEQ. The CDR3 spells CASSAPGQGGKETQYF. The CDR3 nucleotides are TGTGCCAGCAGCGCTCCGGGACAGGGTGGGAAAGAGACCCAGTACTTC.

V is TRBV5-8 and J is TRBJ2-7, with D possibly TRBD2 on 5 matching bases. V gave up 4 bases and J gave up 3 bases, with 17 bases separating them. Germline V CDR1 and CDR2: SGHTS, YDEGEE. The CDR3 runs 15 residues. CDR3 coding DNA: TGTGCCAGCAGCCTTGCGGCGGGCACGTACTACGAGCAGTACTTC. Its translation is CASSLAAGTYYEQYF. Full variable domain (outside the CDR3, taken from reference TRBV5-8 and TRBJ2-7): EAGVTQSPTHLIKTRGQQATLRCSPISGHTSVYWYQQALGLGLQFLLWYDEGEERNRGNFPPRFSGRQFPNYSSELNVNALELEDSALYLCASSLAAGTYYEQYFGPGTRLTVT.

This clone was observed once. CDR3 DNA: TGTGCCAGCAAGGCGGGGTTGAACACCGGGGAGCTGTTTTTT. Protein: CASKAGLNTGELFF. This sequence joins TRBV5-8 and TRBJ2-2; TRBD2 might be the D (6 bases). Trimming took 6 bases from V and 1 from J, leaving 10 bases between them. This CDR3 has 14 amino acids. CDR1 is SGHTS, CDR2 YDEGEE, per germline.

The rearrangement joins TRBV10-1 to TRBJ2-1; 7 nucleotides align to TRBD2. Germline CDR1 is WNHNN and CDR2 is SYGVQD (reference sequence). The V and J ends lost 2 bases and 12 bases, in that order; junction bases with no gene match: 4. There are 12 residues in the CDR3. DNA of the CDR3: TGCGCCAGCAGTGAGATGGGGGAGGGGCAGTTCTTC. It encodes CASSEMGEGQFF.